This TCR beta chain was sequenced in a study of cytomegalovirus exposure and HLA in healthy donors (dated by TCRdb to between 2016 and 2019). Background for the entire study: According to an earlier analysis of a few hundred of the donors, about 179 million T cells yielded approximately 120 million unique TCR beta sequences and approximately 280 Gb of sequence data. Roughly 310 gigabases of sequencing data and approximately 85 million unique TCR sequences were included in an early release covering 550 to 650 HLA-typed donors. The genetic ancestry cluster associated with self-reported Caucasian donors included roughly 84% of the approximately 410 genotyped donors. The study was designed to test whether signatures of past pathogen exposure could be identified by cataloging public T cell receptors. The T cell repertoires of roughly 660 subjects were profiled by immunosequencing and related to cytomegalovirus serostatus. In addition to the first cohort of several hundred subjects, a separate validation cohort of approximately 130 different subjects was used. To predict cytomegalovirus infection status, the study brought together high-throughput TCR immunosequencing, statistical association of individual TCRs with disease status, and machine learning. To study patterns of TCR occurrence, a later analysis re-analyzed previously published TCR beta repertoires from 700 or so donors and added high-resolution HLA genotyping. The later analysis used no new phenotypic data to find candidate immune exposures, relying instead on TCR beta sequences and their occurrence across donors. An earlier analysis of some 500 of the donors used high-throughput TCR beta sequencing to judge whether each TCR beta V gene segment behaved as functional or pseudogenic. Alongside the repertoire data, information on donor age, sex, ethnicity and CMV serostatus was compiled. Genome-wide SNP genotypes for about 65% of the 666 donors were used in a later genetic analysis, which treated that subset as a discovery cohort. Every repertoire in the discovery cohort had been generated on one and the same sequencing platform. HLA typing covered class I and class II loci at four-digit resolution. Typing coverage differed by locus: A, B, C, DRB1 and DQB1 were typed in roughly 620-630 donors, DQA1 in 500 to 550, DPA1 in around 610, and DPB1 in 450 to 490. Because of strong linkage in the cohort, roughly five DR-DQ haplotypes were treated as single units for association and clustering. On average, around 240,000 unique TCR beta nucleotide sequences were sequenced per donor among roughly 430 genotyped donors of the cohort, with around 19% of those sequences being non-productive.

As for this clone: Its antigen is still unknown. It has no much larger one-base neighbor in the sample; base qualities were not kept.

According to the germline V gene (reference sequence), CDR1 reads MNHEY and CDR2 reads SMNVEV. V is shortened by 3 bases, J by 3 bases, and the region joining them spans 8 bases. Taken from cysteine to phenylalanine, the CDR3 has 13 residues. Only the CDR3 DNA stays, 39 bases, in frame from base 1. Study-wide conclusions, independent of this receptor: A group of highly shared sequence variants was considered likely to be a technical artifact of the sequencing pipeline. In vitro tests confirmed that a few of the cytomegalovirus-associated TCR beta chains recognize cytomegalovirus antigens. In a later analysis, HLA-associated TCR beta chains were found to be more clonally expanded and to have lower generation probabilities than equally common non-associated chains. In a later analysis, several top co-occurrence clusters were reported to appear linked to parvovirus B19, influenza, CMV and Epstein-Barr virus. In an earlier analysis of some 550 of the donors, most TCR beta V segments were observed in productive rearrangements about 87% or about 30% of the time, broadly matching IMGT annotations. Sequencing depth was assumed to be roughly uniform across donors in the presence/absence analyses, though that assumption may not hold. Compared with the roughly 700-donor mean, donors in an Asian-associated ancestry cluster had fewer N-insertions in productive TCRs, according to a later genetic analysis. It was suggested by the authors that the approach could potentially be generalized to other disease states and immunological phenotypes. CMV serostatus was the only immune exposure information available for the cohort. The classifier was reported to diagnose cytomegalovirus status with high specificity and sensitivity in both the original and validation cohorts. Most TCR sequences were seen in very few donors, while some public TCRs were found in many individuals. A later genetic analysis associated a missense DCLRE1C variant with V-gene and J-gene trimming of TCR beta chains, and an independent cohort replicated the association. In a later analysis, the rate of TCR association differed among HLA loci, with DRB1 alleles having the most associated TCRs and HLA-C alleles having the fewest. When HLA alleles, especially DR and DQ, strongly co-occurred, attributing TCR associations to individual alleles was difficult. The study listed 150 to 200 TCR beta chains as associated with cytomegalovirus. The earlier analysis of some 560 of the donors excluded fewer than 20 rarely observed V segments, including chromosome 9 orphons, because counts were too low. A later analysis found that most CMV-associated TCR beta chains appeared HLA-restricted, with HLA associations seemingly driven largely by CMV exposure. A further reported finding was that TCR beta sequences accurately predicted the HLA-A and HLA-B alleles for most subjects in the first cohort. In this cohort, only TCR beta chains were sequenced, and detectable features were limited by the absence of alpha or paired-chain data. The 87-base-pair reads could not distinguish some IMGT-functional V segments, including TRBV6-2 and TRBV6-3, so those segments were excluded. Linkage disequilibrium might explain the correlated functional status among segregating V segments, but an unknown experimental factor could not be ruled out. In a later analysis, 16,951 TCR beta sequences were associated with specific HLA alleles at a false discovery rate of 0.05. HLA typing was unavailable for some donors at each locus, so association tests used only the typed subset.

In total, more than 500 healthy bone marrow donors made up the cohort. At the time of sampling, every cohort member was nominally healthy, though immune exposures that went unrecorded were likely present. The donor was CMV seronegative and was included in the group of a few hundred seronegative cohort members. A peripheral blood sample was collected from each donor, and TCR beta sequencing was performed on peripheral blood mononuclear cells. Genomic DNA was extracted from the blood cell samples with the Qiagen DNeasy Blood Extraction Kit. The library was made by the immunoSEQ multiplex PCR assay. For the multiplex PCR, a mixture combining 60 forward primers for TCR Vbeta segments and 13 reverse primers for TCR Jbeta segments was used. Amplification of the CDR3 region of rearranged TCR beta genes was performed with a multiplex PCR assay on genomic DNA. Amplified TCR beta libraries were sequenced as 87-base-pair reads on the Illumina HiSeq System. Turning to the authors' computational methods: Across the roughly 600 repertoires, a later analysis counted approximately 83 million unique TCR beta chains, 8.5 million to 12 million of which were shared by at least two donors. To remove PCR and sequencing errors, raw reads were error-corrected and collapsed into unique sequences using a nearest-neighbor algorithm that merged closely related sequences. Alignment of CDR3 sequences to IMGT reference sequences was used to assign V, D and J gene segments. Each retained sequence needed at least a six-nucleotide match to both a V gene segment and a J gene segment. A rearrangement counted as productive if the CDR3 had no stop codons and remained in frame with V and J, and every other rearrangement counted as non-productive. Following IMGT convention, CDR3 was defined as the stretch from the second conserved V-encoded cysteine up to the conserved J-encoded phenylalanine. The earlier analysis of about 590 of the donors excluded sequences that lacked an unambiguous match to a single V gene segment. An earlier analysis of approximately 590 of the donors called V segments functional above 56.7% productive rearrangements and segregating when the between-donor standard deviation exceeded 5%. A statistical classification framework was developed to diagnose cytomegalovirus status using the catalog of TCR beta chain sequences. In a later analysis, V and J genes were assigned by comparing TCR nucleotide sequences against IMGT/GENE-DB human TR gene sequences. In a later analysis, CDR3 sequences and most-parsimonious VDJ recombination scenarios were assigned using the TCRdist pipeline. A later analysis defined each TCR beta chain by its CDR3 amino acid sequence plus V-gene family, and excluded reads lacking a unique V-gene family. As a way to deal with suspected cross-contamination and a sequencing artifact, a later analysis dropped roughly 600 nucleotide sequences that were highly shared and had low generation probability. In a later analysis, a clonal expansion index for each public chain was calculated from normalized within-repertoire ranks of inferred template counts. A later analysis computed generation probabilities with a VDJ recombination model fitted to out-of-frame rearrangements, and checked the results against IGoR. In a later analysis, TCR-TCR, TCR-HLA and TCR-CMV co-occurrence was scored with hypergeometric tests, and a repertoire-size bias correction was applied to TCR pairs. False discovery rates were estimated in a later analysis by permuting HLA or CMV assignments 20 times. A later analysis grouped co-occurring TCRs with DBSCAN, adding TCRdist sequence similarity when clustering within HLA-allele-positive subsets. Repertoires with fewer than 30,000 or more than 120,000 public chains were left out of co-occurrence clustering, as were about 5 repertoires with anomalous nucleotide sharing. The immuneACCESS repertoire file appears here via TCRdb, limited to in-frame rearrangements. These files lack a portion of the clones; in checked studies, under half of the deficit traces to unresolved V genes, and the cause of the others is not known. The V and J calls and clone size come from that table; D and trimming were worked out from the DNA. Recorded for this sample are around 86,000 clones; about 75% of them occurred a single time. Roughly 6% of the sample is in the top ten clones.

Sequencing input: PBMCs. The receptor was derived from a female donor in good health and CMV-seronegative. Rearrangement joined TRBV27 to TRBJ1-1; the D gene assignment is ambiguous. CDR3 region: CASSLVRDTEAFF. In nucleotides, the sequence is TGTGCCAGCAGTTTGGTACGGGACACTGAAGCTTTCTTT.